The TCR beta chain under discussion was sequenced for a study of blood T cells in healthy people across ages. This clonotype was found a few times. CDR1 MNHEY and CDR2 SVGEGT come from the germline V gene. The CDR3 covers 16 residues. Trimming took 0 bases from V and 3 from J; bases not matched to a gene: 6. Combining a sample-barcoded 5' primer with a J-beta primer mix, a second PCR ran for roughly 7 to 12 cycles. TCRdb redid the calling of the 5' RACE reads with MiXCR, one entry per CDR3 protein. The sample includes 730,000 or so distinct CDR3 sequences, around 38% of them seen just once. The chain combines TRBV6-2 or TRBV6-3 with TRBJ2-3, with 7 bases lining up with TRBD2. The specimen sequenced was blood. This sequence was found in an elderly man in good health. CDR3 sequence (DNA): TGTGCCAGCAGTTACTCTTCGCGGGGGATAACAGATACGCAGTATTTT. Its translation: CASSYSSRGITDTQYF.